Below are 8 T cell receptor beta chains sequenced from a single sample in a study of regulatory T cells in long-lasting Graves disease. Investigators prepared the TCR beta libraries by applying iRepertoire HTBI primers and Arm-PCR of CDR3 regions. TCRdb processed the multiplex PCR reads anew with MiXCR; each CDR3 protein has one entry. Found here are a few hundred thousand distinct CDR3 sequences, approximately 16% of them singletons; the top ten hold less than 25%. Noted time point: newly diagnosed GD, antithyroid drugs for less than 3 months. Scientists built the TCR library using RNA that was extracted from PBMCs. The specimen comprised peripheral blood mononuclear cells (PBMCs), sampled at new diagnosis, from a patient treated with antithyroid drugs. These receptors all stem from a female donor with Graves disease.

This clonotype has more than one count but fewer than ten. The V and J genes are TRBV7-6 and TRBJ1-5; D possibly corresponds to TRBD1 (5 bases). The CDR3 is 15 residues long. V lost 5 bases to trimming and J lost 8 bases, with 19 bases between them. Per germline, CDR1 SGHVS and CDR2 FNYEAQ. CDR3 in DNA: TGTGCCAGCAGCCTGGGGCCCCGGGAAAGAGAGCCCCAGCATTTT. Translating it yields CASSLGPREREPQHF.

This clonotype appeared once. This may stem from a read error, because a much larger clone lies one nucleotide away. The CDR3 spells CAITQGTPHNEQFF. CDR3 sequence (DNA): TGTGCCATCACCCAGGGAACCCCCCACAATGAGCAGTTCTTC. The chain joins TRBV10-3 to TRBJ2-1; TRBD1 is a possible D gene (5 bases). This CDR3 has 14 residues. The germline CDR1 and CDR2 sequences are ENHRY and SYGVKD. The V and J ends lost 7 bases and 5 bases respectively, with 15 bases between them.

There are many counts of this clonotype. V gene TRBV28 combines with J gene TRBJ1-2, with TRBD1 as a possible D gene (6 bases). The CDR3 sequence is 14 residues long. Trimming stripped 6 bases from V and 4 bases from J, with 15 bases between. From germline, CDR1 is MDHEN and CDR2 SYDVKM. The CDR3 nucleotides read TGTGCCAGCAGGATTCTCGGGACAAGCTATGGCTACACCTTC. Encoded protein: CASRILGTSYGYTF.

The table lists this clonotype with a few counts. This chain links TRBV7-9 with TRBJ2-1; D uncertain. The germline V gene has CDR1 SEHNR and CDR2 FQNEAQ (reference sequence). The length of the CDR3 is 13 residues. Trimming removed 8 bases from V and 0 bases from J, with 8 bases in between. CDR3 in DNA: TGTGCCAGCGGGTTACTCTCCTACAATGAGCAGTTCTTC. This encodes CASGLLSYNEQFF. Drawing the rest from reference TRBV7-9 and TRBJ2-1, the complete variable domain is DTGVSQNPRHKITKRGQNVTFRCDPISEHNRLYWYRQTLGQGPEFLTYFQNEAQLEKSRLLSDRFSAERPKGSFSTLEIQRTEQGDSAMYLCASGLLSYNEQFFGPGTRLTVL.

This clonotype was observed many times. The junction departs from the called germline gene at one end, perhaps through a read error. This chain connects TRBV13 to TRBJ2-3, with 11 bases aligning to TRBD2. Germline V CDR1 and CDR2: PRHDT, FYEKMQ (reference sequence). The CDR3 extends over 18 amino acids. CDR3 sequence: CASSRRASGRRSTDAQYF. The DNA for the CDR3 is TGTGCCAGCAGCCGTCGGGCTAGCGGGAGGAGGAGCACAGATGCGCAGTATTTT.

Many counts were recorded for this clonotype. The V and J genes are TRBV24-1 and TRBJ2-1; perhaps TRBD2 as D (6 bases). The CDR3 consists of 16 residues. The ends were cut back, 3 bases at V and 8 bases at J, with 19 bases in the middle. Germline lookup yields CDR1 KGHDR and CDR2 SFDVKD. In nucleotides, the CDR3 is TGTGCCACCAGTGATACCCACGGGAGAGACGGCGATGAGCAGTTCTTC. Translated, it gives CATSDTHGRDGDEQFF.

This clonotype occurred many times. The CDR3 nucleotides are TGCGCCAGCAGCTTGACGGCAGGAAGGACTGAAGCTTTCTTT. Its protein is CASSLTAGRTEAFF. The chain joins TRBV5-1 to TRBJ1-1; D is unresolved. V lost 1 base and J 5 bases, leaving 12 bases between the germline ends. Looked up from germline, CDR1 is SGHRS and CDR2 is YFSETQ. This CDR3 is 14 amino acids long.

In this sample, this clonotype turned up many times. The V gene is TRBV28, the J gene TRBJ1-2; D remains ambiguous. The CDR3 is made up of 14 amino acids. Germline assignment: CDR1 MDHEN and CDR2 SYDVKM. V dropped 6 bases and J dropped 4 bases, with 15 bases sitting between them. CDR3 nucleotides: TGTGCCAGCAGAACCCAAGGAGAACTCTATGGCTACACCTTC. Amino acid sequence: CASRTQGELYGYTF.